The present entry profiles one T cell receptor (beta chain) with its context. The antigen is unknown. The sample originates from a study of Ad26.COV2.S vaccination and SARS-CoV-2 variants. Overall study results and limits: Researchers cautioned that TCR breadth and depth analyses may have underestimated total T cell responses.

Trimming took off 5 bases at V and 5 bases at J, with 10 bases between the two ends. The CDR3 has 13 amino acids. In germline, CDR1 is MNHEY, CDR2 SMNVEV (reference sequence). The treatment here: around 19 received Ad26.COV2.S at low or high dose, single or two shots; about 5 received placebo; per-sample allocation not given. Following the first vaccine or placebo injection, samples were taken on day 63. The data were produced by immunoSEQ multiplex PCR, yet TCRdb's version contains in-frame clones alone and is incomplete. The sample contains around 340,000 clones, 86% of which appear only once. The V gene is TRBV27, the J gene TRBJ2-1; D remains ambiguous. The receptor's source is a person between 18 and 59 years old who received the Ad26.COV2.S COVID-19 vaccine or a placebo. Sequenced material: peripheral blood, taken in a trial of Ad26.COV2.S vaccine versus placebo. CDR3 coding DNA: TGTGCCAGCAGTCCGTCCGAAGACAATGAGCAGTTCTTC. Protein: CASSPSEDNEQFF.